This T cell receptor (beta chain) was recovered during a study of T cell responses to AZD1222 COVID-19 vaccine (dated by TCRdb to the early 2020s). As for the study more broadly: AZD1222 recipients whose second dose came at about 4 weeks and those whose second dose came at about 12 weeks were combined into one group, since spike-specific TCR depth and breadth did not differ between the two schedules. Trial participants were enrolled into age subgroups of 18-55, 56-69 and 70-plus years, which contained about 150, 27 and 61 TCR-sequenced participants, respectively. A total of around 240 trial participants underwent TCR sequencing, of whom 207 had received two doses of AZD1222 and 26 had received two doses of the MenACWY control vaccine.

The time point label on this specimen signifies: baseline before first vaccination. Vaccinee samples came from UK trials COV001 and COV002, including a single-blind randomized controlled phase 2/3 trial of AZD1222 (ChAdOx1 nCoV-19) in healthy adults. For TCRbeta chain sequencing, PBMC samples were collected from trial participants at day 0 and at day 28 after the second dose. The cysteine opens and the phenylalanine closes a CDR3 of 15 amino acids. Only the CDR3 portion is preserved as DNA: 45 bases, with reading frame beginning at the first base. According to the germline V gene, CDR1 reads SGHTA and CDR2 reads FQGNSA. V lost 0 bases and J lost 0 bases; the stretch between them is 8 bases long. Overall study outcomes, separate from this receptor: Only five to seven AZD1222 recipients were SARS-CoV-2 seropositive at baseline, limiting conclusions about previously exposed vaccinees. Participants were mostly white British and included more females than males, and it was suggested by the authors that clonal diversity may have been underestimated. The vaccine-associated CD4 TCRs covered the entire spike protein, and the dominant responses fell in regions 160-218 and 743-854. After two AZD1222 doses, spike-specific TCR breadth and depth were significantly higher than at day 0 and than in MenACWY recipients. In the small 56-69-year group, the increase in depth fell short of significance, most likely because of low power. Because no day 14 peak-response samples were available, the repertoires could be characterized only after the peak T cell response. Nearly half of unique spike-specific TCRs reportedly recognized epitopes outside regions mutated in the B.1.351 and B.1.1.7 variants.

In the case of this clone: The antigen it binds to is not known. Base qualities are not at hand, and no much larger clone is one base apart.

The CDR3 regions of human TCRbeta chains were analyzed by immunosequencing. As for the original processing: Repertoire TCRs were matched against a reference library of SARS-CoV-2-specific TCRs generated with the MIRA antigen-specificity platform. Breadth was defined as the fraction of unique TCRs that were SARS-CoV-2-associated. Depth was defined as the fraction of total T cells that were SARS-CoV-2-associated. Each spike-specific TCR was assigned to its reactive spike region and to a CD4 or CD8 class using the MIRA data. Log10-transformed breadth and depth values were compared by one-way ANOVA with Sidak's multiple comparisons tests. TCRdb obtained this table from immuneACCESS and retained in-frame rearrangements with V and J assigned. These tables miss some clones; where compared with another copy, unresolved V genes account for less than half of the shortfall, and the remainder is unexplained. V, J and clone size were drawn from that table, and D and trimming were deduced from the DNA. A total of about 130,000 clones appear in this sample, 85% to 95% of them only once. 1.5% to 2% of the sample is held by the ten biggest clonotypes.

The sequenced sample was peripheral blood, obtained on day 0 of AZD1222 vaccination. In this chain, TRBV7-2 is recombined with TRBJ1-2; no confident D gene assignment can be made. This clonotype was obtained from an adult in good health. CDR3 reads: CASSLAGRTNYGYTF. In nucleotide form, the sequence is TGTGCCAGCAGCTTAGCGGGCAGGACTAACTATGGCTACACCTTC.